These 9 T cell receptor beta chains originate from one sample sequenced in a study of CD8+ T cells in alopecia areata. Treatment here: oral pan-JAK inhibitor, 5-10 mg twice daily. Following extraction, RNA underwent reverse transcription to cDNA, which served as the sequencing template. Data came from immunoSEQ multiplex PCR; TCRdb stores just in-frame clones and leaves some out. Here the sample spans about 250,000 clones, around 64% being singletons. The specimen comprised CD4+ T cells sorted from blood, sampled around week 54, from a patient treated with tofacitinib. These receptors all stem from a human donor with alopecia areata.

V gene TRBV29-1 combines with J gene TRBJ2-3; 10 nucleotides match TRBD2. Trimming at V came to 4 bases and at J to 1 base, leaving 8 bases not matched to a gene. Germline CDR1 and CDR2: SQVTM and ANQGSEA. The CDR3 spans 16 residues. The CDR3 nucleotides read TGCAGCGTTGTAGCGGGGGGCCTTGGCGGCACAGATACGCAGTATTTT. Its translation is CSVVAGGLGGTDTQYF.

In its sample, this clone was seen a few times. The rearrangement links TRBV15 to TRBJ2-1, with a possible D match to TRBD1 (6 bases). This CDR3 spans 15 amino acids. Germline assignment: CDR1 LNHNV and CDR2 YYDKDF (reference sequence). V lost 6 bases, J lost 6 bases, and 18 bases lay in between. CDR3 sequence: CATRPRDPGVNEQFF. CDR3 nucleotide sequence: TGTGCCACCAGACCCCGGGACCCAGGGGTCAATGAGCAGTTCTTC.

V is TRBV5-1 and J is TRBJ2-5, with D perhaps TRBD1 (5 bases). The V end was cut by 1 base, the J end by 2 bases, with 9 bases between. This CDR3 spans 14 amino acids. CDR1 and CDR2 from the germline V gene are SGHRS and YFSETQ. In DNA form, the CDR3 reads TGCGCCAGCAGCTTGAGACAGCAACAAGAGACCCAGTACTTC. It codes for CASSLRQQQETQYF.

The V and J genes are TRBV20-1 and TRBJ1-1; D perhaps matches TRBD1 (5 bases). The CDR3 covers 10 residues. Germline CDR1 and CDR2: DFQATT and SNEGSKA (reference sequence). V dropped 2 bases and J dropped 8 bases, with 6 bases sitting between them. DNA for the CDR3: TGCAGTGCTAGAAACAGGGAAGCTTTCTTT. It specifies CSARNREAFF.

This chain links TRBV11-2 with TRBJ2-5; 7 bases match TRBD2. CDR1 and CDR2 (germline): SGHAT, FQNNGV. This CDR3 has 13 residues. Trimming took 7 bases from V and 9 from J; bases not matched to a gene: 11. CDR3 DNA sequence: TGTGCCAGCAACCCGGCCGGTGGGGGGGCCCAGTACTTC. Translating it yields CASNPAGGGAQYF.

The chain carries TRBV6-5 and TRBJ2-3; the match to TRBD2 covers 7 bases. Germline V gene lookup returns CDR1 MNHEY and CDR2 SVGAGI. The V segment lost 6 bases and the J segment 6 bases; nucleotides outside the gene matches: 9. This CDR3 is built from 14 residues. CDR3 protein: CASRERGNGDTQYF. The CDR3 DNA follows: TGTGCCAGCAGAGAGCGGGGCAACGGGGATACGCAGTATTTT.

In its sample, this clone was seen a few times. This sequence joins TRBV7-6 and TRBJ2-5, with TRBD1 as a possible D gene (6 bases). V shed 2 bases and J shed 2 bases, with 9 bases lying between them. CDR1 and CDR2 from the germline V gene are SGHVS and FNYEAQ. The CDR3 is 14 residues long. CDR3 in amino acids: CASSLYQGQETQYF. The CDR3 nucleotides are TGTGCCAGCAGCTTATATCAGGGGCAAGAGACCCAGTACTTC.

This clone came up once. The chain is built from TRBV29-1 and TRBJ2-3, with TRBD1 identical over 7 bases. Germline trimming cut 1 base from V and 10 bases from J; bases unmatched to any gene: 17. The CDR3 has 16 amino acids. Germline V gives CDR1 SQVTM, CDR2 ANQGSEA. The CDR3 spells CSVEGAAGGNQYSQYF. In DNA, the CDR3 is TGCAGCGTTGAAGGAGCCGCAGGGGGAAATCAATATTCGCAGTATTTT.

The chain couples TRBV5-4 to TRBJ2-4; D remains ambiguous. The germline V gene has CDR1 SGHNT and CDR2 YYREEE (reference sequence). The CDR3 runs to 11 residues. Trimming took 4 bases from V and 8 from J, leaving 7 bases between them. The CDR3 DNA reads as TGTGCCAGCAGCCAAGGGTACATTCAGTACTTC. Translated, it gives CASSQGYIQYF.